This T cell receptor beta chain was sequenced in a study of beta chain features in type 1 diabetes. Background on the study: Taken together, all samples contributed 90 million to 140 million examined sorted cells. The study, taken as a whole, reports: HLA effects on TCRB rearrangement stayed unresolved here. Within each of all four CD4+ subsets, Type 1 diabetes patients had TCRB CDR3s that were moderately but significantly shorter. The naive, central memory and Treg TCRB repertoires looked more alike in patients than they did in healthy donors.

Isolated RNA was reverse transcribed in full, so expressed TCRB transcripts were sequenced. Mean read depth for naive, central memory and regulatory T cell samples was 3.5 million or so reads. This table comes from immunoSEQ multiplex PCR, and its TCRdb copy is limited to in-frame clones, with some not included. The sample shows a few hundred thousand clones, roughly 24% of them seen only once. This clone was observed a few times. Its antigen remains unknown. The germline V and J ends were trimmed by 4 bases and 1 base, with 14 bases remaining between them. Germline V CDR1 and CDR2: SGHRS, YFSETQ. The CDR3 is 15 amino acids.

The genes are TRBV5-1 and TRBJ1-1; no definite D call. This clonotype was obtained from a woman in her 30s with type 1 diabetes. Material for sequencing was naive CD4+ T cells from blood. This chain's CDR3 is CASSTRTGGNTEAFF. The CDR3 DNA sequence: TGCGCCAGCAGCACTAGGACGGGAGGGAACACTGAAGCTTTCTTT.